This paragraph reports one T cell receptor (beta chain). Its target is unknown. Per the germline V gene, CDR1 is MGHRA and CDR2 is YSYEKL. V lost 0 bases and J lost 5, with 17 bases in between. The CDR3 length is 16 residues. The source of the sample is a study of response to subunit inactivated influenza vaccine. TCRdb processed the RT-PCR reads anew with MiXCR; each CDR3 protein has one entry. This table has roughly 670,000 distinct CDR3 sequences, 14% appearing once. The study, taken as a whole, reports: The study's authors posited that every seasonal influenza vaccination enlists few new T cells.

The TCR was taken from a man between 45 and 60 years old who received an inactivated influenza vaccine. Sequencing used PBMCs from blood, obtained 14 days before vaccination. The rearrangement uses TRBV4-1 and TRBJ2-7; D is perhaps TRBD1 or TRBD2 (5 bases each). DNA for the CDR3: TGCGCCAGCAGCCAAGATCATGGGGGAGTGCGAGACGAGCAGTACTTC. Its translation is CASSQDHGGVRDEQYF.